The following is a T cell receptor (beta chain) sequence with its context. What it binds is not known. The V gene's germline CDR1 is LGHDT and CDR2 YNNKEL (reference sequence). V trimming: 3 bases; J trimming: 2 bases; junction bases outside the gene matches: 4. The CDR3 covers 15 residues. Both TRBC1 and TRBC2 were covered by a beta constant-region primer of two equimolar oligonucleotides. Nested alpha and beta constant-region primers with the SP2 primer drove four PCR rounds on ligated cDNA. Using its own MiXCR run on the UMI-ligation and nested PCR reads, TCRdb lists one record per CDR3 protein. The table includes approximately 89,000 distinct CDR3 sequences, around 6.5% detected once. The data are from a study of naive and memory T cell subsets. Overall study results and limits: There was no ground truth to check naive and memory subset results. Gini index rose across naive, CM, EM and EMRA in CD4 and CD8.

The genes are TRBV3-1 and TRBJ1-3; 7 bases are shared with TRBD1. The sample comprised central memory CD4+ T cells from blood. The source of this sequence is a human donor in good health. Written as DNA, the CDR3 is TGTGCCAGCAGCCAGACAGGGCCGGCTGGAAACACCATATATTTT. It translates to CASSQTGPAGNTIYF.